Below, 18 T cell receptor beta chains from the same sample are listed, as sequenced in a study of cytotoxic CD8 clonotypes in ibrutinib-treated CLL (dated by TCRdb to the early 2020s). Library construction relied on the immunoSEQ multiplex PCR assay. As stored in TCRdb, this immuneACCESS dataset retains in-frame rearrangements with V and J assigned. A fraction of the clones does not appear; measured against another copy, unresolved V genes explain less than half of the discrepancy, and the remainder lacks a known reason. In this sample the table shows some 290,000 clones, 80% of which occur a single time. Of the sample, over 5.5% is held by the ten largest clones. The sequenced sample was PBMCs, obtained before ibrutinib treatment. The receptors were sampled from a human donor with chronic lymphocytic leukemia.

This clone was observed a single time. The genes are TRBV6-6 and TRBJ2-5; D may be TRBD1 (6 bases). CDR3 size: 14 residues. CDR1 is MNHNY, CDR2 SVGAGI, per germline (reference sequence). Trimming left V 6 bases short and J 4 bases short, with 15 bases between. In DNA, the CDR3 is TGTGCCAGCAGACCCTTAGGGGGAGCAGAGACCCAGTACTTC. Residues: CASRPLGGAETQYF.

V and J are TRBV9 and TRBJ1-3, with a tentative D call TRBD1 (6 bases). The CDR3 runs 15 residues. Germline assignment: CDR1 SGDLS and CDR2 YYNGEE. Trimming pared 2 bases from V and 0 bases from J, leaving 9 bases between. Here the CDR3 DNA reads TGTGCCAGCAGCGTGGGGGCCCTCTCTGGAAACACCATATATTTT. Translated: CASSVGALSGNTIYF.

Concerning this clone itself: In the same sample, other DNA sequences code for this CDR3. The CDR3 coding sequence is TGCGCCAGCAGCTTGGACAGAATGAACACTGAAGCTTTCTTT. As protein: CASSLDRMNTEAFF. The chain employs TRBV5-1 and TRBJ1-1; no clear D gene. CDR1 SGHRS and CDR2 YFSETQ come from the germline V gene. This CDR3 contains 14 residues. The ends were cut back, 0 bases at V and 0 bases at J, with 6 bases in the middle.

The chain links TRBV4-2 to TRBJ1-3; no clear D. This CDR3 has 17 amino acids. V was pared by 4 bases and J by 3 bases, with 19 bases between. Germline lookup yields CDR1 LGHNA and CDR2 YNFKEQ. The CDR3 sequence: CASSPRRISWVGNTIYF. In DNA, the CDR3 is TGTGCCAGCAGCCCCCGGAGGATTTCGTGGGTTGGAAACACCATATATTTT.

The chain carries TRBV2 and TRBJ2-4, with unresolved D. V was trimmed by 2 bases and J by 0 bases, leaving 11 bases between them. The CDR3 runs 16 residues. Per the germline V gene, CDR1 is SNHLY and CDR2 is FYNNEI. The CDR3 spells CASSELETVAKNIQYF. CDR3 nucleotides: TGTGCCAGCAGTGAACTAGAGACCGTAGCCAAAAACATTCAGTACTTC.

This rearrangement joins TRBV4-3 to TRBJ1-2; 7 positions agree with TRBD1. J gave up 5 bases and V 1 base, and 4 bases lay outside the gene matches. The CDR3 runs to 14 residues. The V gene's germline CDR1 is LGHNA and CDR2 YSLEER. The chain's CDR3 is CASSQGGGAYGYTF. CDR3 DNA: TGCGCCAGCAGCCAAGGAGGGGGCGCGTATGGCTACACCTTC.

The chain carries TRBV13 and TRBJ1-2; possibly TRBD1 for D (6 bases). V was shortened by 5 bases and J by 7 bases, with 23 bases between the two germline ends. Germline-derived CDR1 and CDR2 are PRHDT and FYEKMQ (reference sequence). The CDR3 length is 16 residues. The DNA for the CDR3 is TGTGCCAGCAGCCCATCACTGGGTCGGGGGGCAGCTGGCTACACCTTC. Amino acid sequence: CASSPSLGRGAAGYTF.

This sequence joins TRBV5-1 and TRBJ2-3; D perhaps matches TRBD2 (6 bases). Trimming removed 4 bases from V and 2 bases from J, with 17 bases in between. CDR3 length equals 16 residues. Germline loops: CDR1 SGHRS, CDR2 YFSETQ. CDR3 sequence: CASSLGPGVPTDTQYF. Written as DNA, the CDR3 is TGCGCCAGCAGCCTTGGCCCGGGGGTCCCCACAGATACGCAGTATTTT.

A single count supports this clone. The chain employs TRBV2 and TRBJ2-7; D perhaps matches TRBD1 (6 bases). The ends were cut back, 6 bases at V and 2 bases at J, with 17 bases in the middle. This CDR3 has 15 residues. Germline CDR1 SNHLY, CDR2 FYNNEI. This chain's CDR3 is CASRRTVETTYEQYF. The CDR3 nucleotides read TGTGCCAGCAGAAGGACAGTCGAAACAACCTACGAGCAGTACTTC.

V gene TRBV9 combines with J gene TRBJ1-5; no clear D gene. Germline-derived CDR1 and CDR2 are SGDLS and YYNGEE. Trimming stripped 3 bases from V and 0 bases from J, with 7 bases between. The CDR3 is 14 amino acids. The CDR3 reads CASSGANSNQPQHF. CDR3 DNA sequence: TGTGCCAGCAGCGGAGCTAATAGCAATCAGCCCCAGCATTTT.

In DNA form, the CDR3 reads TGTGCCAGTAGTATAGACGACAGGGGAGGGACCCAGTACTTC. Encoded protein: CASSIDDRGGTQYF. V gene TRBV19 combines with J gene TRBJ2-5; 8 bases agree with TRBD1. CDR1 and CDR2 from the germline V gene are LNHDA and SQIVND (reference sequence). The ends lost 0 bases at V and 7 bases at J; junction bases unmatched: 4. CDR3 size: 14 residues.

This chain joins TRBV4-3 and TRBJ1-2; no clear D gene. Germline V gene lookup returns CDR1 LGHNA and CDR2 YSLEER. The CDR3 runs to 14 residues. V was shortened by 2 bases and J by 7 bases, with 14 bases between the two germline ends. The CDR3 DNA is TGCGCCAGCAGCCAACCATCCGGACGGACTGGCTACACCTTC. Amino acid sequence: CASSQPSGRTGYTF.

The DNA for the CDR3 is TGTGCCAGCTCATATGGGACTAGCCGCGAGCAGTACTTC. It encodes CASSYGTSREQYF. This sequence joins TRBV18 and TRBJ2-7; 9 bases fit TRBD2. The CDR3 totals 13 residues. V shed 5 bases, J shed 6 bases, and the junction held 5 bases outside the gene matches. CDR1 is KGHSH and CDR2 is LQKENI in the germline V gene.

The V call is TRBV10-3, the J call TRBJ2-1, with 7 bases matching TRBD2. The ends lost 2 bases at V and 8 bases at J; junction bases unmatched: 6. Germline V gene data show CDR1 as ENHRY and CDR2 as SYGVKD. CDR3 length equals 14 residues. The DNA for the CDR3 is TGTGCCATCAGTGAGGTCGGGAGGAGGCATGAGCAGTTCTTC. It yields the protein CAISEVGRRHEQFF.

This clone was found once. The chain is built from TRBV5-5 and TRBJ2-5; D remains ambiguous. CDR3 size: 15 residues. V gave up 4 bases and J gave up 2 bases, with 15 bases separating them. From germline, CDR1 is SGHKS and CDR2 YYEKEE (reference sequence). The CDR3 is CASSSQREVQETQYF. In DNA, the CDR3 is TGTGCCAGCAGCAGTCAACGAGAGGTTCAAGAGACCCAGTACTTC.

The chain uses TRBV7-2 and TRBJ2-7; D is undetermined. There are 14 residues in the CDR3. Germline CDR1 is SGHTA and CDR2 is FQGNSA. Trimming removed 1 base from V and 3 bases from J, with 10 bases in between. In nucleotides, the CDR3 is TGTGCCAGCAGCTTAGATTCGGGTTACTACGAGCAGTACTTC. Translation: CASSLDSGYYEQYF.

The rearrangement uses TRBV19 and TRBJ2-2; 10 bases match TRBD2. Germline V gives CDR1 LNHDA, CDR2 SQIVND (reference sequence). This CDR3 has 15 residues. V gave up 3 bases and J gave up 9 bases; unmatched junction bases: 7. This CDR3 is CASSIGTSGIRELFF. In nucleotides, the CDR3 is TGTGCCAGTAGTATCGGTACTAGCGGGATCAGGGAGCTGTTTTTT. The full variable domain, rest sourced from reference TRBV19 and TRBJ2-2, is DGGITQSPKYLFRKEGQNVTLSCEQNLNHDAMYWYRQDPGQGLRLIYYSQIVNDFQKGDIAEGYSVSREKKESFPLTVTSAQKNPTAFYLCASSIGTSGIRELFFGEGSRLTVL.

The chain joins TRBV7-2 to TRBJ2-5; a weak D match, TRBD1 (6 bases). The germline V gene encodes CDR1 SGHTA and CDR2 FQGNSA. The V end lost 5 bases, the J end lost 6 bases, and 13 bases lay between the germline ends. There are 13 residues in the CDR3. Here the CDR3 reads CASSDDRLKTQYF. The CDR3 DNA sequence: TGTGCCAGCAGCGACGACAGGTTGAAGACCCAGTACTTC.